These 26 T cell receptor beta chains were all obtained from the same sample, sequenced in a study of blood T cells in healthy people across ages. Alongside a J-beta primer mix, a sample-barcoded 5' primer served in a second PCR lasting roughly 7 to 11 cycles. TCRdb re-derived calls from the 5' RACE reads in MiXCR, one entry per CDR3 protein. The sample lists 750,000 to 1,000,000 distinct CDR3 sequences, 25% to 30% seen once, with about a tenth in the top ten. The same sample was also studied in work on T cells of mothers and their children.

Sequences were obtained from blood. The receptor set was obtained from a woman aged 40 to 55 in good health.

This clonotype has at least ten counts. CDR3 sequence reads: CASSLETSGATRVDTQYF. DNA of the CDR3: TGTGCCAGCAGCTTGGAGACTAGCGGGGCCACAAGGGTGGATACGCAGTATTTT. The chain employs TRBV7-6 and TRBJ2-3; 11 positions agree with TRBD2. Germline-derived CDR1 and CDR2 are SGHVS and FNYEAQ. J lost 6 bases, V lost 3 bases, and 14 bases had no gene match. The CDR3 is 18 amino acids.

This clonotype turned up a few times. The V and J genes are TRBV12-3 or TRBV12-4 and TRBJ2-1; TRBD2 agrees at 7 bases. CDR3 size: 14 residues. The junction had 12 bases not matched to a gene; V was cut back by 10 bases and J by 6 bases. The CDR3 DNA is TGTGCCACCCTCCAAGGAGGGGAGGGCAATGAGCAGTTCTTC. Protein sequence: CATLQGGEGNEQFF.

Only a few counts were recorded for this clonotype. V and J are TRBV11-2 and TRBJ1-1; D remains ambiguous. V shed 5 bases and J shed 7 bases, with 17 bases lying between them. The CDR3 is 14 residues long. Germline V gene data show CDR1 as SGHAT and CDR2 as FQNNGV. The CDR3 DNA follows: TGTGCCAGCAGCCCGTCAGGAGGAACCTTTGAAGCTTTCTTT. Translating gives CASSPSGGTFEAFF.

The CDR3 loop is CASSQVSRTTGELFF. CDR3 in DNA: TGTGCCAGCAGCCAAGTCTCCAGAACCACCGGGGAGCTGTTTTTT. V usage is TRBV14 and J usage is TRBJ2-2; D unresolved. The ends were cut back, 1 base at V and 4 bases at J, with 10 bases in the middle. CDR3 length equals 15 residues. In germline, CDR1 is SGHDN, CDR2 FVKESK.

Turning to this clonotype: This clone may be a read error of a much larger clone one base away. V is TRBV7-3 and J is TRBJ2-7, with TRBD1 matching over 8 bases. Germline V gives CDR1 SGHTA, CDR2 FQGTGA. Germline trimming cut 1 base from V and 5 bases from J; bases unmatched to any gene: 7. CDR3 length: 15 amino acids. The CDR3 nucleotides read TGTGCCAGCAGCTTAAAGCCGACAGGGGTAAACGAGCAGTACTTC. It translates to CASSLKPTGVNEQYF.

About this clonotype: This may arise from a read error, as a much more abundant clone is one base away. This chain links TRBV14 with TRBJ2-1; possible D gene TRBD1, 6 bases. This CDR3 comprises 14 residues. Trimming pared 5 bases from V and 6 bases from J, leaving 14 bases between. CDR1 and CDR2 (germline): SGHDN, FVKESK. The CDR3 loop reads CASSWVRTVNEQFF. CDR3 DNA sequence: TGTGCCAGCAGCTGGGTGAGGACAGTCAATGAGCAGTTCTTC.

The chain recombines TRBV30 with TRBJ2-1; D could derive from TRBD1 or TRBD2 (5 bases each). The CDR3 contains 15 residues. The germline V gene has CDR1 GTSNPN and CDR2 SVGIG (reference sequence). The V end was cut by 2 bases, the J end by 4 bases, with 15 bases between. CDR3 amino acids: CAWSTGFGGYNEQFF. In DNA, the CDR3 is TGTGCCTGGAGTACGGGATTTGGGGGATACAATGAGCAGTTCTTC.

The rearrangement links TRBV20-1 to TRBJ2-7; 8 nucleotides agree with TRBD1. V shed 2 bases, J shed 3 bases, and the junction held 6 bases outside the gene matches. Germline lookup yields CDR1 DFQATT and CDR2 SNEGSKA (reference sequence). CDR3 length equals 14 residues. In nucleotides, the CDR3 is TGCAGTGCTAGACTGGACAGGGCCTTCTACGAGCAGTACTTC. Translating it yields CSARLDRAFYEQYF.

This clonotype turned up a few times. V usage is TRBV9 and J usage is TRBJ2-4; D uncertain. CDR1 SGDLS and CDR2 YYNGEE come from the germline V gene. The V end lost 0 bases, the J end lost 4 bases, and 5 bases lay between the germline ends. This CDR3 is 13 amino acids long. The DNA of the CDR3 is TGTGCCAGCAGCGTAGGGGGAAAAAACATTCAGTACTTC. Its protein product is CASSVGGKNIQYF. Looking up the rest from reference TRBV9 and TRBJ2-4 gives the full variable domain: DSGVTQTPKHLITATGQRVTLRCSPRSGDLSVYWYQQSLDQGLQFLIQYYNGEERAKGNILERFSAQQFPDLHSELNLSSLELGDSALYFCASSVGGKNIQYFGAGTRLSVL.

The rearrangement links TRBV6-1 to TRBJ2-3; D unclear. Germline CDR1 and CDR2: MNHNS and SASEGT. The V and J ends lost 6 bases and 2 bases respectively, with 12 bases between them. The CDR3 length is 14 residues. The CDR3 DNA reads TGTGCCAGCAGACCCTGGACGTTCACAGATACGCAGTATTTT. Its translation: CASRPWTFTDTQYF.

This clonotype appeared a few times. The chain couples TRBV20-1 to TRBJ1-2; 8 nucleotides line up with TRBD1. Germline assignment: CDR1 DFQATT and CDR2 SNEGSKA (reference sequence). V was pared by 3 bases and J by 3 bases, with 9 bases of the junction left unmatched. The CDR3 totals 15 residues. The chain's CDR3 is CSASAARGRDYGYTF. The CDR3 nucleotides are TGCAGTGCTAGTGCGGCCAGGGGGCGAGACTATGGCTACACCTTC.

This clonotype was seen more than once but under ten times. The CDR3 DNA sequence: TGTGCCAGCAGCGTAGATTTATCGGGCGAGCAGTTCTTC. Translation gives CASSVDLSGEQFF. The chain recombines TRBV9 with TRBJ2-1; D uncertain. Germline lookup yields CDR1 SGDLS and CDR2 YYNGEE. Between the trimmed V and J ends, which lost 0 bases and 10 bases, there was a span of 11 bases. The CDR3 totals 13 residues.

The J gene is TRBJ1-4, the V gene TRBV25-1; no reliable D call. V was trimmed by 3 bases and J by 3 bases, leaving 14 bases between them. The CDR3 runs 16 residues. Per the germline V gene, CDR1 is MGHDK and CDR2 is SYGVNS. The CDR3 DNA is TGTGCCAGCAGTGATGTCGGGCCCCGAGCTAATGAAAAACTGTTTTTT. Amino acids: CASSDVGPRANEKLFF.

This clonotype has at least ten counts. The chain uses TRBV20-1 and TRBJ2-5; 11 bases map to TRBD1. V shed 5 bases, J shed 4 bases, and the junction held 3 bases outside the gene matches. Germline-derived CDR1 and CDR2 are DFQATT and SNEGSKA (reference sequence). There are 13 residues in the CDR3. CDR3 coding DNA: TGCAGTGCTCTGGACAGGGGGCGAGAGACCCAGTACTTC. Its protein product is CSALDRGRETQYF.

This sequence joins TRBV25-1 and TRBJ2-1; a weak D match, TRBD2 (6 bases). Germline V gene data show CDR1 as MGHDK and CDR2 as SYGVNS. Between the trimmed V and J ends, which lost 7 bases and 9 bases, there was a span of 22 bases. The CDR3 covers 15 residues. The CDR3 protein is CASTRNGAPGGEQFF. CDR3 DNA: TGTGCCAGCACTCGGAACGGGGCCCCCGGGGGTGAGCAGTTCTTC.

This clonotype was counted a few times. One end of the junction is discordant with germline, which a read error may explain. The V gene is TRBV11-2, the J gene TRBJ2-5; 8 nucleotides align to TRBD1. The end of the DNA aligns better with TRBJ2-7, so the J call may be wrong. The CDR3 runs 13 residues. From germline, CDR1 is SGHAT and CDR2 FQNNGV. CDR3 in DNA: TGTGTCAGCAGCTTACAGGGGGTAGGCGAGCAGTACTTC. Translated, it gives CVSSLQGVGEQYF.

The J gene is TRBJ2-1, the V gene TRBV21-1; the D call of TRBD1 is as the table states it, not checked on the DNA. TRBV21-1 corresponds to a pseudogene. This CDR3 has 12 amino acids. This chain's CDR3 is CASTTPGGEQFF. CDR3 bases: TGTGCCAGCACGACTCCCGGTGGGGAGCAGTTCTTC.

Concerning this clonotype itself: Relative to the germline gene, one junction end is altered; a read error may explain this. V and J are TRBV12-3 or TRBV12-4 and TRBJ2-3; a possible D gene is TRBD2 (5 bases). The CDR3 length is 12 residues. CDR3 coding DNA: TGTGCCAGCAGTGTGACGGGGAATACGCAATATTTT. Its translation: CASSVTGNTQYF.

The table lists this clonotype with many counts. V gene TRBV15 combines with J gene TRBJ2-5, with a possible D match to TRBD1 (5 bases). The germline V gene has CDR1 LNHNV and CDR2 YYDKDF (reference sequence). Trimming took off 0 bases at V and 0 bases at J, with 8 bases between the two ends. CDR3 length: 15 amino acids. In DNA form, the CDR3 reads TGTGCCACCAGCAGAGATACAGGCCACCAAGAGACCCAGTACTTC. Its protein product is CATSRDTGHQETQYF.

A note on this clonotype: This clone may be a read error of a much larger clone one base away. The chain couples TRBV28 to TRBJ2-1; perhaps D is TRBD1 or TRBD2 (5 bases each). V was clipped by 6 bases and J by 8 bases, with 14 bases between them. Germline V gene sequence: CDR1 MDHEN, CDR2 SYDVKM. CDR3 length equals 13 residues. This CDR3 reads CASRLSQGDEQFF. CDR3 in DNA: TGTGCCAGCAGGTTAAGCCAGGGAGATGAGCAGTTCTTC. The variable domain in full, completed from reference TRBV28 and TRBJ2-1, reads DVKVTQSSRYLVKRTGEKVFLECVQDMDHENMFWYRQDPGLGLRLIYFSYDVKMKEKGDIPEGYSVSREKKERFSLILESASTNQTSMYLCASRLSQGDEQFFGPGTRLTVL.

V is TRBV9 and J is TRBJ1-6; no clear D. Germline loops: CDR1 SGDLS, CDR2 YYNGEE. CDR3 length: 18 amino acids. With 4 bases removed from V and 4 bases from J, the gap between germline ends came to 21 bases. Here the CDR3 DNA reads TGTGCCAGCAGCCCCAAGGACCGTAGTTTAGAATATAATTCACCCCTCCACTTT. Its translation: CASSPKDRSLEYNSPLHF.

As regards this clonotype: A much larger clonotype is one base distant, so this may be a read error. V and J are TRBV20-1 and TRBJ2-5, with TRBD2 matching 8 bases. Germline loops: CDR1 DFQATT, CDR2 SNEGSKA (reference sequence). J was trimmed by 0 bases and V by 6 bases; bases with no gene match: 9. The CDR3 consists of 15 residues. DNA of the CDR3: TGCAGTGCCCCAGGGTCAGCGGGGGACCAAGAGACCCAGTACTTC. It codes for CSAPGSAGDQETQYF.

In the case of this clonotype: Because it lacks the conserved phenylalanine or tryptophan at the end, this CDR3 is likely a read error. The V call is TRBV12-3 or TRBV12-4, the J call TRBJ2-5, with TRBD2 matching 8 bases. V gave up 6 bases and J gave up 4 bases; unmatched junction bases: 1. This CDR3 spans 12 amino acids. The CDR3 spells CASSGGGETQYY. The CDR3, as DNA: TGTGCCAGCAGCGGGGGGGGAGAGACCCAGTACTAC.

The chain has TRBV11-1 and TRBJ2-3; the match to TRBD2 covers 9 bases. V lost 7 bases to trimming and J lost 2 bases; unmatched junction nucleotides: 7. CDR3 length: 15 amino acids. Germline V CDR1 and CDR2: SGHAT, FQDESV (reference sequence). CDR3 nucleotides: TGTGCCAGCAACCCGGCGGGGGGGAACACAGATACGCAGTATTTT. As protein: CASNPAGGNTDTQYF.

The chain employs TRBV13 and TRBJ2-6, with 7 bases fitting TRBD2. Germline V lookup: CDR1 PRHDT, CDR2 FYEKMQ (reference sequence). Trimming at V came to 2 bases and at J to 4 bases, leaving 5 bases not matched to a gene. The CDR3 runs to 16 residues. The CDR3 sequence: CASSLTGGTGANVLTF. The CDR3 coding sequence is TGTGCCAGCAGCTTAACGGGAGGTACCGGGGCCAACGTCCTGACTTTC.

The rearrangement joins TRBV28 to TRBJ1-5, with D hard to call. Looked up from germline, CDR1 is MDHEN and CDR2 is SYDVKM. Trimming took 6 bases from V and 8 from J, leaving 11 bases between them. CDR3 length: 12 residues. As DNA, the CDR3 is TGTGCCAGCAGCCCAGAGGTGAAGCCCCAGCATTTT. Its translation: CASSPEVKPQHF.